What follows are 10 T cell receptor beta chains derived from one specimen sequenced in a study of T cell repertoires in cytomegalovirus infection. TCRdb re-called the reads with MiXCR, one entry per CDR3 protein. The data contain around 440,000 distinct CDR3 sequences, about 11% of them singletons. Sequencing was performed on PBMCs. The receptors were gathered from a human donor in good health (CMV status not recorded). Some clones in this sample may be carry-over from other donors' samples.

This clonotype appeared many times. This chain's CDR3 is CASRQVLDSPLHF. The DNA of the CDR3 is TGTGCCAGCAGACAGGTCCTAGATTCACCCCTCCACTTT. The chain combines TRBV28 with TRBJ1-6; D is possibly TRBD1 (5 bases). The CDR3 runs 13 residues. The germline gives CDR1 MDHEN, CDR2 SYDVKM. Trimming stripped 6 bases from V and 8 bases from J, with 11 bases between. The variable domain in full, completed from reference TRBV28 and TRBJ1-6, reads DVKVTQSSRYLVKRTGEKVFLECVQDMDHENMFWYRQDPGLGLRLIYFSYDVKMKEKGDIPEGYSVSREKKERFSLILESASTNQTSMYLCASRQVLDSPLHFGNGTRLTVT.

This clonotype appeared many times. This rearrangement joins TRBV28 to TRBJ2-7; D might be TRBD1 or TRBD2, each matching 5 bases. Per germline, CDR1 MDHEN and CDR2 SYDVKM. Trimming stripped 4 bases from V and 0 bases from J, with 13 bases between. The CDR3 covers 15 residues. In DNA, the CDR3 is TGTGCCAGCAGTTATACGGGGACGGCCTCCTACGAGCAGTACTTC. This translates into CASSYTGTASYEQYF.

The sample holds many counts of this clonotype. V is TRBV7-3 and J is TRBJ2-1; D is perhaps TRBD2 (6 bases). The germline V and J ends were trimmed by 5 bases and 5 bases, with 13 bases remaining between them. The CDR3 consists of 14 residues. The germline gives CDR1 SGHTA, CDR2 FQGTGA. CDR3 protein: CASSTPGLHNEQFF. CDR3 nucleotides: TGTGCCAGCAGCACCCCGGGACTGCACAATGAGCAGTTCTTC.

In this sample, this clonotype turned up many times. This chain connects TRBV7-2 to TRBJ1-3, with D unresolved. This CDR3 has 15 residues. Germline V CDR1 and CDR2: SGHTA, FQGNSA. The ends were cut back, 2 bases at V and 2 bases at J, with 10 bases in the middle. The CDR3 bases are TGTGCCAGCAGCTTAAGGCCGGGCACTGGAAACACCATATATTTT. Its protein product is CASSLRPGTGNTIYF.

Turning to this clonotype: The CDR3 does not close with the conserved phenylalanine or tryptophan, likely indicating a read error. The V and J genes are TRBV19 and TRBJ1-5; no reliable D call. CDR3 length: 14 residues. CDR1 is LNHDA and CDR2 is SQIVND in the germline V gene (reference sequence). With 5 bases removed from V and 4 bases from J, the gap between germline ends came to 12 bases. Written as DNA, the CDR3 is TGTGCCAGTAGTCTACCGACTCGGAATCAGCCCCAGCATTCT. Translated, it gives CASSLPTRNQPQHS.

The sample holds one count of this clonotype. V and J are TRBV15 and TRBJ1-2; D uncertain. Germline-derived CDR1 and CDR2 are LNHNV and YYDKDF (reference sequence). The CDR3 has 12 amino acids. V gave up 0 bases and J gave up 4 bases, with 3 bases separating them. The CDR3, as DNA: TGTGCCACCAGCAGAGATGCCTATGGCTACACCTTC. Translating gives CATSRDAYGYTF.

This chain connects TRBV3-1 to TRBJ2-7, with D possibly being TRBD2 (5 bases). This CDR3 region has 13 residues. Trimming left V 6 bases short and J 2 bases short, with 11 bases between. The germline gives CDR1 LGHDT, CDR2 YNNKEL (reference sequence). CDR3 DNA: TGTGCCAGCAGGGACTTCGTGACCTACGAGCAGTACTTC. It translates to CASRDFVTYEQYF.

Of note for this clonotype: As the CDR3 is not closed by the conserved phenylalanine or tryptophan, this likely results from a read error. J is TRBJ1-6 and V is TRBV27; D not resolved. Trimming shortened V by 0 bases and J by 10 bases, and 13 bases separated the two germline ends. Germline CDR1 and CDR2: MNHEY and SMNVEV (reference sequence). The CDR3 runs to 15 residues. Here the CDR3 reads CASSLSLLTGSPLHC. For the CDR3, the DNA is TGTGCCAGCAGTTTATCTCTCTTGACGGGGTCACCCCTCCACTGT.

This chain links TRBV14 with TRBJ1-2, with TRBD1 identical over 8 bases. The V and J ends lost 5 bases and 4 bases, in that order; junction bases with no gene match: 9. In germline, CDR1 is SGHDN, CDR2 FVKESK. The CDR3 loop spans 15 amino acids. The CDR3 loop reads CASSSDRAAFYGYTF. CDR3 DNA sequence: TGTGCCAGCAGCTCGGACAGGGCCGCTTTCTATGGCTACACCTTC.

This clonotype has a handful of counts. CDR3 region: CASTKGGSGKLGETQYF. DNA of the CDR3: TGTGCCAGCACCAAAGGGGGTAGCGGGAAGTTGGGAGAGACCCAGTACTTC. V is TRBV12-3 or TRBV12-4 and J is TRBJ2-5, with 8 nucleotides matching TRBD2. The CDR3 loop spans 17 amino acids. Trimming cost V 7 bases and J 4 bases; bases outside gene matches: 17.